These 21 T cell receptor beta chains were sequenced from one sample in a study of T cell clonotyping in hematopoietic cell transplantation (dated by TCRdb to about 2021). Library generation was performed with the immunoSEQ multiplex PCR assay. TCRdb retrieved this table from immuneACCESS and kept in-frame rearrangements only. Not all clones are present; in checked studies, unresolved V genes account for under half, and no reason is known for the remainder. This sample is represented by approximately 80,000 clones; roughly 95% of them were singletons. Together, the top ten hold 1.5% to 2% of the sample. The time point label for this specimen denotes: recipient sample about 28 days before transplant, after cytoreduction. This specimen consisted of peripheral blood mononuclear cells, obtained before stem cell transplant. Receptors originate from a woman aged 45-65 years with acute myeloid leukemia. Some clones in this sample may be carry-over from other donors' samples.

The gene calls are TRBV7-6 and TRBJ2-7; D gene unclear. The V end lost 0 bases, the J end lost 2 bases, and 5 bases lay between the germline ends. CDR3 length: 13 amino acids. Germline assignment: CDR1 SGHVS and CDR2 FNYEAQ. The DNA of the CDR3 is TGTGCCAGCAGCTTAGCCCAGACCTACGAGCAGTACTTC. The encoded protein is CASSLAQTYEQYF.

This clone was seen only once. This sequence joins TRBV27 and TRBJ2-7, with 10 positions matching TRBD2. Looked up from germline, CDR1 is MNHEY and CDR2 is SMNVEV (reference sequence). The CDR3 is made up of 15 amino acids. The junction had 6 bases not matched to a gene; V was cut back by 5 bases and J by 2 bases. The CDR3 protein is CASSPSSGSTYEQYF. The CDR3 region has the DNA TGTGCCAGCAGTCCGTCTAGCGGGAGTACCTACGAGCAGTACTTC.

A single count supports this clone. The rearrangement joins TRBV7-2 to TRBJ2-5; 12 positions match TRBD2. The V gene end was trimmed by 4 bases and the J gene end by 7 bases; junction bases not matched to a gene: 13. This CDR3 spans 17 amino acids. Germline CDR1 and CDR2: SGHTA and FQGNSA. CDR3 region: CASSSGASGGGRGTQYF. The CDR3, as DNA: TGTGCCAGCAGCTCAGGGGCTAGCGGGGGGGGCCGAGGGACCCAGTACTTC.

The chain employs TRBV6-5 and TRBJ1-2, with 7 bases aligning to TRBD1. CDR3 length: 12 amino acids. The trim removed 5 bases at V and 14 bases at J, leaving 11 bases unmatched. Germline assignment: CDR1 MNHEY and CDR2 SVGAGI. CDR3 in amino acids: CASSREPGGITF. In DNA, the CDR3 is TGTGCCAGCAGTAGAGAACCAGGGGGGATTACCTTC.

This clone was seen only once. The gene calls are TRBV28 and TRBJ2-7, with D possibly matching TRBD2 (5 bases). V was trimmed by 1 base and J by 5 bases, leaving 15 bases between them. The germline CDR1 and CDR2 sequences are MDHEN and SYDVKM. The CDR3 consists of 15 residues. The CDR3 DNA reads as TGTGCCAGCAGTTTATACCCCGATGAGGGAAACGAGCAGTACTTC. Encoded protein: CASSLYPDEGNEQYF.

The chain combines TRBV7-2 with TRBJ2-3, with 7 bases identical to TRBD1. The J segment lost 0 bases and the V segment lost 1 base, leaving 7 bases of the junction unmatched. The germline CDR1 and CDR2 sequences are SGHTA and FQGNSA. The CDR3 is 17 residues long. In nucleotides, the CDR3 is TGTGCCAGCAGCTTAGAGAACAGGGGAGTGAGCACAGATACGCAGTATTTT. The encoded protein is CASSLENRGVSTDTQYF.

The chain joins TRBV7-9 to TRBJ1-2; tentatively, D is TRBD1 (6 bases). Germline CDR1 SEHNR, CDR2 FQNEAQ (reference sequence). The ends were cut back, 1 base at V and 7 bases at J, with 13 bases in the middle. The CDR3 contains 14 residues. CDR3 in DNA: TGTGCCAGCAGCTTAGGAGGGGGACATGTTGGCTACACCTTC. Translation gives CASSLGGGHVGYTF.

In this sample, this clone turned up once. This chain connects TRBV6-1 to TRBJ1-5; 9 bases are shared with TRBD1. The CDR3 has 15 amino acids. The J segment lost 11 bases and the V segment lost 2 bases, leaving 10 bases of the junction unmatched. Germline lookup yields CDR1 MNHNS and CDR2 SASEGT. CDR3 in DNA: TGTGCCAGCAGTGAATTCGGGACAGGGTTCGAAGCCCAGCATTTT. Translation: CASSEFGTGFEAQHF.

This clone came up a few times. The chain carries TRBV19 and TRBJ1-5; 11 bases align to TRBD1. The V gene's germline CDR1 is LNHDA and CDR2 SQIVND (reference sequence). The CDR3 totals 14 residues. Germline trimming cut 5 bases from V and 5 bases from J; bases unmatched to any gene: 2. Here the CDR3 reads CASSRTGGHQPQHF. The CDR3 DNA reads as TGTGCCAGTAGTCGGACAGGGGGCCATCAGCCCCAGCATTTT.

The chain links TRBV30 to TRBJ1-2; D is possibly TRBD1 (6 bases). V lost 6 bases, J lost 4 bases, and 12 bases lay in between. Germline CDR1 is GTSNPN and CDR2 is SVGIG (reference sequence). CDR3 length: 12 amino acids. This CDR3 is CACQGFSYGYTF. CDR3 sequence (DNA): TGTGCCTGTCAGGGGTTTTCCTATGGCTACACCTTC.

This chain uses TRBV12-5 with TRBJ2-1; 10 positions agree with TRBD2. In germline, CDR1 is LGHNT, CDR2 FRNRAP. CDR3 length: 17 amino acids. J gave up 6 bases and V 2 bases, and 10 bases lay outside the gene matches. CDR3 coding DNA: TGTGCTAGTGGTTTGACGAGCGGGGGGGCGATGACCAATGAGCAGTTCTTC. This translates into CASGLTSGGAMTNEQFF. Full variable domain (rest looked up from reference TRBV12-5 and TRBJ2-1): DARVTQTPRHKVTEMGQEVTMRCQPILGHNTVFWYRQTMMQGLELLAYFRNRAPLDDSGMPKDRFSAEMPDATLATLKIQPSEPRDSAVYFCASGLTSGGAMTNEQFFGPGTRLTVL.

In its sample, this clone was seen once. The chain joins TRBV9 to TRBJ1-1; D gene unclear. V gave up 0 bases and J gave up 0 bases, with 9 bases separating them. The germline V gene encodes CDR1 SGDLS and CDR2 YYNGEE. The CDR3 covers 15 residues. CDR3 amino acids: CASSVGPGMNTEAFF. The CDR3 coding sequence is TGTGCCAGCAGCGTAGGCCCGGGTATGAACACTGAAGCTTTCTTT.

The chain combines TRBV28 with TRBJ2-2; 12 nucleotides line up with TRBD1. Unmatched junction bases numbered 10, after V lost 7 bases and J lost 7 bases. CDR1 MDHEN and CDR2 SYDVKM come from the germline V gene. There are 16 residues in the CDR3. The CDR3 sequence is CASKFRGTGGSGELFF. Here the CDR3 DNA reads TGTGCCAGCAAGTTTAGGGGGACAGGGGGCAGCGGGGAGCTGTTTTTT.

This clone showed up just once. The rearrangement uses TRBV2 and TRBJ1-4; 8 bases are a match to TRBD1. With 3 bases clipped from V and 9 bases from J, the junction kept 3 bases outside the gene matches. The CDR3 is 13 amino acids. Germline loops: CDR1 SNHLY, CDR2 FYNNEI. The CDR3 region is CASSETGEKKLFF. CDR3 coding DNA: TGTGCCAGCAGTGAGACAGGGGAGAAAAAACTGTTTTTT.

V and J are TRBV5-1 and TRBJ2-5, with unresolved D. The germline V and J ends were trimmed by 0 bases and 7 bases, with 4 bases remaining between them. Germline V CDR1 and CDR2: SGHRS, YFSETQ. The CDR3 is 11 residues long. CDR3 DNA: TGCGCCAGCAGCTTGGGAGGGACCCAGTACTTC. As protein: CASSLGGTQYF. Filled out from reference TRBV5-1 and TRBJ2-5, the complete variable domain reads KAGVTQTPRYLIKTRGQQVTLSCSPISGHRSVSWYQQTPGQGLQFLFEYFSETQRNKGNFPGRFSGRQFSNSRSEMNVSTLELGDSALYLCASSLGGTQYFGPGTRLLVL.

The chain combines TRBV30 with TRBJ1-2; 7 positions match TRBD1. The CDR3 is made up of 14 amino acids. The V segment lost 2 bases and the J segment 6 bases; nucleotides outside the gene matches: 9. Germline V lookup: CDR1 GTSNPN, CDR2 SVGIG (reference sequence). CDR3 amino acids: CAWSSPDRTHGYTF. CDR3 nucleotides: TGTGCCTGGAGTTCCCCGGACAGGACCCATGGCTACACCTTC.

The V gene is TRBV27, the J gene TRBJ1-5; no clear D. The germline gives CDR1 MNHEY, CDR2 SMNVEV (reference sequence). Deletions cut 3 bases from V and 4 bases from J, with 7 bases between. The CDR3 is 13 amino acids. This chain's CDR3 is CASSFVGNQPQHF. Here the CDR3 DNA reads TGTGCCAGCAGTTTTGTGGGGAATCAGCCCCAGCATTTT.

The chain links TRBV11-1 to TRBJ2-1, with D perhaps TRBD2 (6 bases). The CDR3 contains 18 residues. Germline loops: CDR1 SGHAT, CDR2 FQDESV (reference sequence). V shed 1 base and J shed 0 bases, with 16 bases lying between them. CDR3 loop: CASSLDFRRGNSYNEQFF. The DNA for the CDR3 is TGTGCCAGCAGCTTAGATTTTCGGCGGGGCAACTCCTACAATGAGCAGTTCTTC.

The gene calls are TRBV4-1 and TRBJ2-7, with a weak D call TRBD1 (6 bases). The CDR3 covers 16 residues. V shed 1 base and J shed 0 bases, with 13 bases lying between them. Germline CDR1 MGHRA, CDR2 YSYEKL. This CDR3 is CASSQVDRTSSYEQYF. CDR3 in DNA: TGCGCCAGCAGCCAAGTTGACAGGACGAGCTCCTACGAGCAGTACTTC.

The chain employs TRBV28 and TRBJ1-2; D uncertain. Germline V gene sequence: CDR1 MDHEN, CDR2 SYDVKM. V dropped 6 bases and J dropped 5 bases, with 13 bases sitting between them. This CDR3 has 13 amino acids. CDR3 nucleotide sequence: TGTGCCAGCAGGGACCGCGAGAATTATGGCTACACCTTC. This codes for CASRDRENYGYTF.

The rearrangement uses TRBV5-1 and TRBJ2-7, with D perhaps matching TRBD1 (5 bases). Per the germline V gene, CDR1 is SGHRS and CDR2 is YFSETQ. Trimming pared 5 bases from V and 3 bases from J, leaving 12 bases between. The CDR3 covers 13 residues. CDR3: CASRGAGNYEQYF. Here the CDR3 DNA reads TGCGCCAGCAGAGGGGCAGGTAACTACGAGCAGTACTTC.